This entry features one T cell receptor beta chain sequence. In the authors' methods: Cell counts per sample came from amplifying reference gene primers. This table comes from immunoSEQ multiplex PCR, and its TCRdb copy is limited to in-frame clones, with some not included. V, J and clone size are taken as reported in that table, and D and trimming were inferred from the DNA itself. The repertoire has 310,000 or so clones, roughly 85% of them found once; the top ten carry around 5.9%. The sample belongs to a study of blood T cell repertoires in COVID-19. CDR3 length: 16 residues. Unmatched junction bases numbered 8, after V lost 3 bases and J lost 3 bases. CDR1 is SNHLY and CDR2 is FYNNEI in the germline V gene.

Sequenced input: PBMCs or T cells enriched from blood (not recorded which). The sequence was obtained from a woman younger than 45 who had recovered from COVID-19. The chain recombines TRBV2 with TRBJ1-5, with 7 bases fitting TRBD1. The CDR3 sequence is CASSDRRTGVNQPQHF. Here the CDR3 DNA reads TGTGCCAGCAGTGATCGTCGGACAGGCGTCAATCAGCCCCAGCATTTT.